This TCR beta chain was retrieved from a study of long-term antiretroviral therapy in people with HIV. V was clipped by 1 base and J by 2 bases, with 21 bases between them. The CDR3 contains 18 residues. Version v3.0 of the immunoSEQ assay was performed at survey level. The protocol was immunoSEQ multiplex PCR, while the TCRdb copy is restricted to in-frame clones and leaves out a portion. The sample carries more than 20,000 clones, around 79% recorded once. The genes are TRBV23-1 and TRBJ2-7; a weak D match, TRBD2 (6 bases). TRBV23-1 is recorded as an ORF, its role being uncertain. This TCR was recovered from a man aged 45 to 65 with HIV. This material consisted of unsorted PBMCs, taken 0.3 years after starting antiretroviral therapy. Written as DNA, the CDR3 is TGCGCCAGCAGTCAATGCCGGGGGACGAATCCGAGTACCTACGAGCAGTACTTC. It specifies CASSQCRGTNPSTYEQYF.